The clone carrying this TCR beta chain was counted a few times. These data belong to a study of identical twins. All donors comprised healthy Caucasians. Unique molecular identifiers were present on the cDNA, and a universal primer site came from template switching. One entry per CDR3 protein, called by TCRdb with MiXCR from the 5' RACE reads. Of 350,000 to 450,000 distinct CDR3 sequences listed, around a sixth were seen once; the top ten hold 9.5% to 15%. The V gene's germline CDR1 is DFQATT and CDR2 SNEGSKA (reference sequence). The junction had 14 bases not matched to a gene; V was cut back by 3 bases and J by 7 bases. This CDR3 contains 16 residues.

This rearrangement joins TRBV20-1 to TRBJ2-4; TRBD1 matches at 8 bases. The source is a man aged 50-59 years in good health. Sequenced: naive T cells sorted from blood. CDR3 nucleotide sequence: TGCAGTGCTAGGTCGGACAGGGAGGTGTTATTGAACATTCAGTACTTC. Translation: CSARSDREVLLNIQYF.